Below are 29 T cell receptor beta chains sequenced from a single sample in a study of type 1 and type 2 diabetes patients. The PCR template was genomic DNA. A primer set of 30 forward and 13 reverse primers amplified the CDR3. TCRdb called the multiplex PCR reads again in MiXCR, with one record for every CDR3 protein. This sample has about 270,000 distinct CDR3 sequences, with around 47% found just once. The specimen was peripheral blood mononuclear cells (PBMCs). Source of these receptors: a man aged 18-30 years with type 2 diabetes.

The genes are TRBV19 and TRBJ1-5; perhaps TRBD1 as D (6 bases). V lost 0 bases to trimming and J lost 7 bases, with 10 bases between them. CDR3 length: 14 amino acids. CDR1 is LNHDA, CDR2 SQIVND, per germline (reference sequence). The DNA for the CDR3 is TGTGCCAGTAGTATAGATACAGGGACCCAGCCCCAGCATTTT. Residues: CASSIDTGTQPQHF.

The V and J genes are TRBV5-1 and TRBJ2-1, with TRBD1 matching 9 bases. The CDR3 contains 14 residues. V lost 7 bases to trimming and J lost 4 bases; unmatched junction nucleotides: 6. Germline loops: CDR1 SGHRS, CDR2 YFSETQ. The CDR3 region has the DNA TGCGCCAGCTGGTCCGGGACAGGGTACAATGAGCAGTTCTTC. Protein: CASWSGTGYNEQFF.

The gene calls are TRBV30 and TRBJ2-1; 8 bases line up with TRBD2. Trimming cost V 1 base and J 8 bases; bases outside gene matches: 7. The CDR3 runs 14 residues. Germline CDR1 GTSNPN, CDR2 SVGIG (reference sequence). The CDR3, as DNA: TGTGCCTGGAGTGACGGACTAGCCCCGGATGAGCAGTTCTTC. Its translation: CAWSDGLAPDEQFF.

Worth noting for this clonotype: A much larger clone lies a single base off, so this may be a read error. The rearrangement links TRBV2 to TRBJ1-1, with D uncertain. CDR3 length: 13 amino acids. The germline CDR1 and CDR2 sequences are SNHLY and FYNNEI. CDR3 residues: CASSPTMNAEAFF. DNA of the CDR3: TGTGCCAGCAGTCCGACGATGAACGCTGAAGCTTTCTTT.

The J gene is TRBJ2-7, the V gene TRBV13, with D hard to call. This CDR3 has 12 residues. Germline values: CDR1 PRHDT, CDR2 FYEKMQ (reference sequence). The V and J ends lost 1 base and 6 bases respectively, with 7 bases between them. CDR3 bases: TGTGCCAGCAGCTTAGAAACGACCGAGCAGTACTTC. Amino acids: CASSLETTEQYF.

Notes on this clonotype: A much more abundant neighbour one base away suggests this may be a read error. V is TRBV2 and J is TRBJ2-5; 7 positions match TRBD1. CDR1 is SNHLY, CDR2 FYNNEI, per germline. The CDR3 loop spans 14 amino acids. Trimming cost V 6 bases and J 9 bases; bases outside gene matches: 13. The CDR3 loop reads CASRGAPGQSSQYF. CDR3 nucleotides: TGTGCCAGCAGGGGAGCGCCGGGACAGTCGTCCCAGTACTTC.

Of note for this clonotype: With a much larger clone just one base away, this may be a read error. This chain links TRBV10-1 with TRBJ1-2; D unclear. The CDR3 length is 13 residues. Germline V gene sequence: CDR1 WNHNN, CDR2 SYGVQD (reference sequence). The CDR3, as DNA: TGCGCCAGCAGTCTTACGGCTAACTATGGCTACGCCTTC. This encodes CASSLTANYGYAF.

This clonotype has just one count. The chain couples TRBV25-1 to TRBJ1-4; the D gene is possibly TRBD1 (5 bases). The CDR3 extends over 16 amino acids. CDR1 is MGHDK, CDR2 SYGVNS, per germline. V lost 7 bases and J lost 14, with 29 bases in between. The CDR3 nucleotides are TGTGCCAGCACCTCTGTCCCGGGACCCACTTTAGAAGGTCTGTTTTTT. Protein product: CASTSVPGPTLEGLFF.

This clonotype was counted a few times. The chain joins TRBV10-2 to TRBJ1-1, with 10 bases matching TRBD1. Germline V gives CDR1 WSHSY, CDR2 SAAADI. The length of the CDR3 is 17 residues. Unmatched junction bases numbered 8, after V lost 4 bases and J lost 0 bases. For the CDR3, the DNA is TGCGCCAGCAGTGGCCGGGACAGGGGTACAATGAACACTGAAGCTTTCTTT. Protein sequence: CASSGRDRGTMNTEAFF.

The V call is TRBV7-6, the J call TRBJ1-4, with 7 positions matching TRBD1. Germline trimming cut 5 bases from V and 5 bases from J; bases unmatched to any gene: 11. There are 16 residues in the CDR3. Germline V gene data show CDR1 as SGHVS and CDR2 as FNYEAQ. CDR3 protein: CASSQEPDRPNEKLFF. DNA for the CDR3: TGTGCCAGCAGCCAAGAACCGGACAGGCCGAATGAAAAACTGTTTTTT.

With regard to this clonotype: Here the CDR3 omits its conserved ending phenylalanine or tryptophan, so a read error is the likely source. The chain uses TRBV19 and TRBJ1-2; D ambiguous. V gave up 6 bases and J gave up 4 bases, with 9 bases separating them. The CDR3 has 12 residues. Germline CDR1 and CDR2: LNHDA and SQIVND (reference sequence). In nucleotides, the CDR3 is TGTGCCAGTAGAGCAGGACCCTATGGCTACACCCTC. Residues: CASRAGPYGYTL.

This clonotype came up once. The CDR3 protein is CASRLSTESQETQYF. CDR3 in DNA: TGTGCCAGTAGGCTAAGCACAGAGTCCCAAGAGACCCAGTACTTC. This chain links TRBV19 with TRBJ2-5, with D unclear. V was trimmed by 6 bases and J by 1 base, leaving 15 bases between them. CDR1 LNHDA and CDR2 SQIVND come from the germline V gene (reference sequence). The CDR3 contains 15 residues. The variable domain in full, completed from reference TRBV19 and TRBJ2-5, reads DGGITQSPKYLFRKEGQNVTLSCEQNLNHDAMYWYRQDPGQGLRLIYYSQIVNDFQKGDIAEGYSVSREKKESFPLTVTSAQKNPTAFYLCASRLSTESQETQYFGPGTRLLVL.

This clonotype was detected ten times or more. The gene calls are TRBV2 and TRBJ2-1; 9 nucleotides agree with TRBD2. Germline lookup yields CDR1 SNHLY and CDR2 FYNNEI. Trimming at V came to 10 bases and at J to 2 bases, leaving 6 bases not matched to a gene. The CDR3 extends over 14 amino acids. This CDR3 is CATIAGATYNEQFF. Here the CDR3 DNA reads TGTGCCACCATAGCGGGAGCCACCTACAATGAGCAGTTCTTC.

The chain recombines TRBV2 with TRBJ1-1, with TRBD1 identical over 10 bases. The length of the CDR3 is 15 residues. CDR1 is SNHLY and CDR2 is FYNNEI in the germline V gene. Unmatched junction bases numbered 7, after V lost 6 bases and J lost 3 bases. The CDR3 nucleotides read TGTGCCAGCAGGTCCGGGACAGGGGTAGACACTGAAGCTTTCTTT. This sequence encodes CASRSGTGVDTEAFF.

This clonotype appeared a few times. The chain couples TRBV6-1 to TRBJ1-4; D uncertain. Trimming stripped 3 bases from V and 3 bases from J, with 8 bases between. Per germline, CDR1 MNHNS and CDR2 SASEGT. This CDR3 region has 14 residues. CDR3 amino acids: CASSDRRANEKLFF. Written as DNA, the CDR3 is TGTGCCAGCAGTGATCGGCGGGCTAATGAAAAACTGTTTTTT.

The chain has TRBV12-3 or TRBV12-4 and TRBJ2-1; 12 bases agree with TRBD2. After removal of 10 bases from V and 10 bases from J, the junction contained 11 bases not matched to a gene. CDR3 size: 14 residues. The CDR3, as DNA: TGTGCCACCGAGACTAGCGGGGGATCGGGGGAGCAGTTCTTC. Translation gives CATETSGGSGEQFF.

The chain has TRBV19 and TRBJ1-5; D possibly corresponds to TRBD1 (5 bases). Trimming pared 5 bases from V and 4 bases from J, leaving 9 bases between. The CDR3 has 13 amino acids. Germline V gene lookup returns CDR1 LNHDA and CDR2 SQIVND (reference sequence). The CDR3 DNA follows: TGTGCCAGTAGTGGGGGTTGGAATCAGCCCCAGCATTTT. Translation gives CASSGGWNQPQHF.

V usage is TRBV9 and J usage is TRBJ2-2; 11 positions agree with TRBD2. The CDR3 is 15 residues long. The germline gives CDR1 SGDLS, CDR2 YYNGEE. J was trimmed by 4 bases and V by 3 bases; bases with no gene match: 2. The CDR3 coding sequence is TGTGCCAGCAGCGATCTAGCGGGGGGCACCGGGGAGCTGTTTTTT. Its protein is CASSDLAGGTGELFF.

The CDR3 here is CAIWGGSYNEQFF. DNA of the CDR3: TGTGCCATTTGGGGGGGTAGCTACAATGAGCAGTTCTTC. This sequence joins TRBV25-1 and TRBJ2-1; 7 bases line up with TRBD2. CDR1 is MGHDK, CDR2 SYGVNS, per germline. With 10 bases clipped from V and 3 bases from J, the junction kept 6 bases outside the gene matches. The CDR3 runs to 13 residues.

On this clonotype itself: Its ends do not fully match the called genes, so a read error is possible. The V and J genes are TRBV29-1 and TRBJ2-6; D is possibly TRBD1 (5 bases). The CDR3 sequence is 16 residues long. The germline V gene has CDR1 SQVTM and CDR2 ANQGSEA. Here the CDR3 DNA reads TGCGGCGTTGCCTTCGGGCAGGGTTCCGGGGCCAACGTCCTGACTTTC. Translation gives CGVAFGQGSGANVLTF.

In nucleotides, the CDR3 is TGTGCCAGCAGTTTAATGGGACAGGGCTATGGCTACACCTTC. Amino acids: CASSLMGQGYGYTF. The rearrangement links TRBV28 to TRBJ1-2; 9 nucleotides match TRBD1. The CDR3 is 14 amino acids. After removal of 2 bases from V and 4 bases from J, the junction contained 2 bases not matched to a gene. CDR1 and CDR2 (germline): MDHEN, SYDVKM.

This chain joins TRBV20-1 and TRBJ1-4; no clear D gene. The CDR3 loop spans 19 amino acids. The germline gives CDR1 DFQATT, CDR2 SNEGSKA (reference sequence). Trimming cost V 3 bases and J 2 bases, with 25 bases left between them. The CDR3 spells CSASGPWPSREGTNEKLFF. The CDR3 nucleotides read TGCAGTGCTAGTGGCCCTTGGCCTTCTCGGGAGGGTACTAATGAAAAACTGTTTTTT.

This chain connects TRBV28 to TRBJ2-7; TRBD2 aligns across 12 bases. This CDR3 spans 15 amino acids. Looked up from germline, CDR1 is MDHEN and CDR2 is SYDVKM. The ends lost 8 bases at V and 2 bases at J; junction bases unmatched: 7. The CDR3 spells CASGLAGPPPYEQYF. For the CDR3, the DNA is TGTGCCAGCGGACTAGCGGGACCGCCTCCCTACGAGCAGTACTTC.

The chain recombines TRBV7-3 with TRBJ1-5; TRBD1 is a possible D gene (5 bases). The CDR3 length is 14 residues. From germline, CDR1 is SGHTA and CDR2 FQGTGA. Between the trimmed V and J ends, which lost 4 bases and 5 bases, there was a span of 12 bases. The CDR3: CASSSEGPDQPQHF. CDR3 DNA sequence: TGTGCCAGCAGCTCGGAGGGACCAGATCAGCCCCAGCATTTT.

This clonotype was observed a few times. The chain joins TRBV29-1 to TRBJ1-2; TRBD1 is a possible D gene (6 bases). The ends were cut back, 2 bases at V and 3 bases at J, with 16 bases in the middle. Germline V gene data show CDR1 as SQVTM and CDR2 as ANQGSEA. This CDR3 region has 15 residues. The CDR3 coding sequence is TGCAGCGTTGAAATCTTAGCCCCAGGGGACTATGGCTACACCTTC. It yields the protein CSVEILAPGDYGYTF.

The chain is built from TRBV30 and TRBJ1-6; D is uncertain. There are 13 residues in the CDR3. The V gene lost 4 bases and the J gene lost 13 bases, with 17 bases spanning the gap. CDR1 GTSNPN and CDR2 SVGIG come from the germline V gene (reference sequence). The DNA for the CDR3 is TGTGCCTGGACCCCAAACGGGATGGGGCCCCTCCACTTT. It specifies CAWTPNGMGPLHF.

The rearrangement links TRBV30 to TRBJ1-6; TRBD1 might be the D (5 bases). CDR3 length: 16 residues. The germline V gene has CDR1 GTSNPN and CDR2 SVGIG (reference sequence). Trimming shortened V by 1 base and J by 9 bases, and 19 bases separated the two germline ends. The CDR3 coding sequence is TGTGCCTGGAGTGCGGGGATGGGGGTGTCGGGTTCACCCCTCCACTTT. It yields the protein CAWSAGMGVSGSPLHF. The entire variable domain, with the rest obtained from reference TRBV30 and TRBJ1-6, is as follows: SQTIHQWPATLVQPVGSPLSLECTVEGTSNPNLYWYRQAAGRGLQLLFYSVGIGQISSEVPQNLSASRPQDRQFILSSKKLLLSDSGFYLCAWSAGMGVSGSPLHFGNGTRLTVT.

The gene calls are TRBV14 and TRBJ1-2, with unresolved D. The CDR3 contains 15 residues. V was cut by 0 bases and J by 4 bases, with 12 bases left in between. In germline, CDR1 is SGHDN, CDR2 FVKESK. DNA of the CDR3: TGTGCCAGCAGCCAAGACCGGGCAGGTAGCTATGGCTACACCTTC. Amino acid sequence: CASSQDRAGSYGYTF.

This clonotype turned up a few times. The chain couples TRBV7-6 to TRBJ2-7; the D is unclear. Per germline, CDR1 SGHVS and CDR2 FNYEAQ. The CDR3 is 15 residues long. The V end lost 1 base, the J end lost 3 bases, and 13 bases lay between the germline ends. CDR3 coding DNA: TGTGCCAGCAGCTTAGATGATCTAACGAACTACGAGCAGTACTTC. This encodes CASSLDDLTNYEQYF.